These 21 T cell receptor beta chains were sequenced from one sample in a study of T cells expressing NK-cell markers. Reprocessing the 5' RACE reads, TCRdb reports a single entry for every CDR3 protein and omits DNA. This listing includes a few hundred thousand distinct CDR3 sequences. Material for sequencing was blood T cells: a sorted CD56 or NKG2C T cell subset, CD4+ or CD8+ T cells, or bulk PBMC T cells (not recorded which). All receptors derive from a man between 18 and 29 years old in good health.

This chain links TRBV5-1 with TRBJ2-5; the TRBD1 assignment by TCRdb is unverifiable without DNA. Germline loops: CDR1 SGHRS, CDR2 YFSETQ. The CDR3 is made up of 15 amino acids. The CDR3 sequence is CASSVGRGLQETQYF. The full variable domain, completed using reference TRBV5-1 and TRBJ2-5, is KAGVTQTPRYLIKTRGQQVTLSCSPISGHRSVSWYQQTPGQGLQFLFEYFSETQRNKGNFPGRFSGRQFSNSRSEMNVSTLELGDSALYLCASSVGRGLQETQYFGPGTRLLVL.

V is TRBV7-8 and J is TRBJ2-1; the TCRdb call, TRBD1, lacks DNA for checking. This CDR3 region has 16 residues. Germline V CDR1 and CDR2: SGHVS, FQNEAQ. CDR3 in amino acids: CASSNTPKGSYNEQFF.

This chain links TRBV24-1 with TRBJ2-3. Per the germline V gene, CDR1 is KGHDR and CDR2 is SFDVKD. The CDR3 runs 15 residues. The CDR3: CATSGRTLLTDTQYF.

The chain employs TRBV10-3 and TRBJ1-4; TCRdb picks TRBD1, but there is no DNA to check that call. Germline loops: CDR1 ENHRY, CDR2 SYGVKD. CDR3 length: 16 amino acids. The CDR3 region is CAISVSGTGGNEKLFF.

The chain recombines TRBV6-5 with TRBJ2-1; TCRdb picks TRBD2, but there is no DNA to check that call. The CDR3 sequence is 17 residues long. Germline V lookup: CDR1 MNHEY, CDR2 SVGAGI. The CDR3 protein is CASSYSDLAGIYNEQFF.

This sequence joins TRBV27 and TRBJ2-7; TCRdb's D call, TRBD2, is unchecked because there is no DNA. This CDR3 comprises 13 residues. In germline, CDR1 is MNHEY, CDR2 SMNVEV (reference sequence). This CDR3 reads CASSSGLGYEQYF.

The chain is built from TRBV5-1 and TRBJ2-4; TCRdb picks TRBD2, but there is no DNA to check that call. The CDR3 runs to 13 residues. Germline V gene sequence: CDR1 SGHRS, CDR2 YFSETQ. This CDR3 is CASSLELAGNQYF.

The CDR3 loop reads CASMTGTANSPLHF. V and J are TRBV5-5 and TRBJ1-6; without DNA, the TCRdb call of TRBD1 cannot be checked. The CDR3 is 14 residues long. Germline V gene sequence: CDR1 SGHKS, CDR2 YYEKEE (reference sequence).

This chain links TRBV5-1 with TRBJ2-7; TCRdb's assignment of TRBD2 cannot be checked, as there is no DNA. The CDR3 length is 14 residues. The germline V gene encodes CDR1 SGHRS and CDR2 YFSETQ. The chain's CDR3 is CASSLDSGGGEQYF.

This chain links TRBV7-8 with TRBJ2-1; TCRdb selects TRBD2, and the lack of DNA leaves this call unchecked. This CDR3 has 14 amino acids. From germline, CDR1 is SGHVS and CDR2 FQNEAQ. CDR3 sequence: CASSKGPWDNEQFF.

V is TRBV20-1 and J is TRBJ2-3; TCRdb calls TRBD1, which cannot be checked without DNA. Germline V lookup: CDR1 DFQATT, CDR2 SNEGSKA (reference sequence). The CDR3 covers 14 residues. The CDR3 sequence is CSARDALITATQYF.

The gene calls are TRBV7-2 and TRBJ2-1; the TRBD2 assignment by TCRdb is unverifiable without DNA. The germline gives CDR1 SGHTA, CDR2 FQGNSA. CDR3 length equals 17 residues. The CDR3: CASSQGLAGVSYNEQFF.

V is TRBV5-1 and J is TRBJ1-1; TCRdb picks TRBD1, but there is no DNA to check that call. CDR1 SGHRS and CDR2 YFSETQ come from the germline V gene. This CDR3 region has 15 residues. The CDR3 is CASRDPGGSNTEAFF. The variable domain in full, completed from reference TRBV5-1 and TRBJ1-1, reads KAGVTQTPRYLIKTRGQQVTLSCSPISGHRSVSWYQQTPGQGLQFLFEYFSETQRNKGNFPGRFSGRQFSNSRSEMNVSTLELGDSALYLCASRDPGGSNTEAFFGQGTRLTVV.

The J gene is TRBJ2-5, the V gene TRBV5-1. This CDR3 has 13 amino acids. The V gene's germline CDR1 is SGHRS and CDR2 YFSETQ. CDR3 sequence reads: CASSRGPQETQYF.

The chain uses TRBV20-1 and TRBJ1-1; TCRdb's D gene call, TRBD1, goes unchecked for lack of DNA. Germline V gene data show CDR1 as DFQATT and CDR2 as SNEGSKA (reference sequence). This CDR3 is built from 12 residues. The CDR3 loop reads CSASLPGQEAFF.

This chain links TRBV7-9 with TRBJ1-6; checking the TCRdb D call of TRBD1 is not possible without DNA. Germline V gene data show CDR1 as SEHNR and CDR2 as FQNEAQ (reference sequence). The CDR3 is 14 residues long. The CDR3 here is CASSEQGAPSPLHF.

This sequence joins TRBV20-1 and TRBJ2-5; as DNA is missing, the TRBD1 call by TCRdb cannot be tested. Per germline, CDR1 DFQATT and CDR2 SNEGSKA (reference sequence). This CDR3 contains 14 residues. This chain's CDR3 is CSARDGQVQETQYF.

The chain joins TRBV4-3 to TRBJ2-3; absent DNA, TCRdb's TRBD2 call cannot be checked. Germline V gene data show CDR1 as LGHNA and CDR2 as YSLEER. The CDR3 totals 14 residues. The CDR3 loop is CASSQEGLAATQYF.

The chain joins TRBV7-8 to TRBJ2-1; TCRdb's assignment of TRBD1 cannot be checked, as there is no DNA. Germline CDR1 reads SGHVS; CDR2 reads FQNEAQ. The CDR3 runs to 12 residues. This chain's CDR3 is CASSFRAYEQFF. Using reference TRBV7-8 and TRBJ2-1 for the parts outside the CDR3, the full variable domain is GAGVSQSPRYKVAKRGQDVALRCDPISGHVSLFWYQQALGQGPEFLTYFQNEAQLDKSGLPSDRFFAERPEGSVSTLKIQRTQQEDSAVYLCASSFRAYEQFFGPGTRLTVL.

The rearrangement uses TRBV19 and TRBJ2-1; TCRdb proposes TRBD1, but this gene call is untestable without DNA. Looked up from germline, CDR1 is LNHDA and CDR2 is SQIVND (reference sequence). The CDR3 totals 17 residues. This chain's CDR3 is CASTLLGVSGHYNEQFF.

V usage is TRBV7-9 and J usage is TRBJ2-1; the D call from TCRdb, TRBD1, cannot be confirmed without DNA. The CDR3 has 13 amino acids. The germline CDR1 and CDR2 sequences are SEHNR and FQNEAQ (reference sequence). Here the CDR3 reads CASPEEPEDEQFF. The variable domain in full, completed from reference TRBV7-9 and TRBJ2-1, reads DTGVSQNPRHKITKRGQNVTFRCDPISEHNRLYWYRQTLGQGPEFLTYFQNEAQLEKSRLLSDRFSAERPKGSFSTLEIQRTEQGDSAMYLCASPEEPEDEQFFGPGTRLTVL.